Shown below are 32 T cell receptor beta chains from a single sample sequenced in a study of neurological immune-mediated disorders. TCRdb re-analysed the 5' RACE reads in MiXCR, keeping a single row per CDR3 protein. The sample contains about 59,000 distinct CDR3 sequences, 24% of which appear only once. Described time point: technical triplicate 2. The specimen sequenced was PBMCs. These receptors were collected from a man in his sixties with HTLV-1-associated myelopathy (HAM/TSP).

This clonotype was recorded a few times. For the CDR3, the DNA is TGTGCCAGCAGCCAAGGAAAAGGACTAGCGGGAGTTTTCGGGCAGTTCTTC. Translation gives CASSQGKGLAGVFGQFF. The chain is built from TRBV3-1 and TRBJ2-1; 13 bases fit TRBD2. J was trimmed by 12 bases and V by 1 base; bases with no gene match: 12. CDR1 LGHDT and CDR2 YNNKEL come from the germline V gene (reference sequence). The length of the CDR3 is 17 residues.

This clonotype was counted ten times or more. The chain has TRBV20-1 and TRBJ1-2, with D perhaps matching TRBD1 (6 bases). The germline gives CDR1 DFQATT, CDR2 SNEGSKA (reference sequence). Trimming removed 0 bases from V and 3 bases from J, with 11 bases in between. This CDR3 is 14 amino acids long. The CDR3 sequence is CSARELGADYGYTF. Written as DNA, the CDR3 is TGCAGTGCTAGAGAGCTGGGGGCCGACTATGGCTACACCTTC.

In its sample, this clonotype was seen many times. The rearrangement links TRBV6-1 to TRBJ2-1; 9 bases align to TRBD2. The CDR3 is made up of 16 amino acids. Losses at the gene ends were 2 bases for V and 5 bases for J; bases not matched to a gene: 7. The V gene's germline CDR1 is MNHNS and CDR2 SASEGT. The DNA for the CDR3 is TGTGCCAGCAGTGAACCTGGTAGCGGGAGAGACAATGAGCAGTTCTTC. It yields the protein CASSEPGSGRDNEQFF.

The sample holds a few counts of this clonotype. V and J are TRBV9 and TRBJ2-2; D possibly corresponds to TRBD2 (6 bases). Between the trimmed V and J ends, which lost 0 bases and 5 bases, there was a span of 11 bases. The germline V gene encodes CDR1 SGDLS and CDR2 YYNGEE. The CDR3 covers 15 residues. CDR3 region: CASSVGRASTGELFF. CDR3 DNA: TGTGCCAGCAGCGTAGGGAGGGCCTCGACCGGGGAGCTGTTTTTT. The variable domain in full, with the rest retrieved from reference TRBV9 and TRBJ2-2, is DSGVTQTPKHLITATGQRVTLRCSPRSGDLSVYWYQQSLDQGLQFLIQYYNGEERAKGNILERFSAQQFPDLHSELNLSSLELGDSALYFCASSVGRASTGELFFGEGSRLTVL.

This clonotype was observed many times. The genes are TRBV2 and TRBJ1-1; D perhaps matches TRBD1 (5 bases). The CDR3 has 15 amino acids. The germline CDR1 and CDR2 sequences are SNHLY and FYNNEI. Trimming pared 6 bases from V and 0 bases from J, leaving 14 bases between. CDR3 protein: CASRLAGRMNTEAFF. The CDR3 DNA follows: TGTGCCAGCAGGTTGGCGGGGCGAATGAACACTGAAGCTTTCTTT.

In its sample, this clonotype was seen many times. CDR3 region: CASSLDRFGEKLFF. The CDR3, as DNA: TGCGCCAGCAGCCTCGACAGGTTCGGTGAAAAACTGTTTTTT. This chain uses TRBV5-1 with TRBJ1-4, with TRBD1 as a possible D gene (6 bases). With 4 bases removed from V and 7 bases from J, the gap between germline ends came to 14 bases. CDR3 size: 14 residues. Germline V CDR1 and CDR2: SGHRS, YFSETQ.

This clonotype has ten or more counts. The chain has TRBV21-1 and TRBJ2-7. TRBV21-1 is marked as a pseudogene. This CDR3 spans 16 amino acids. For the CDR3, the DNA is TGTGCCAGCAGCAAAGCCAGGCGGGGAGGCCCCTACGAGCAGTACTTC. Encoded protein: CASSKARRGGPYEQYF.

The chain is built from TRBV2 and TRBJ2-5; no clear D gene. The CDR3 is 11 amino acids. Between the trimmed V and J ends, which lost 6 bases and 3 bases, there was a span of 5 bases. The germline V gene has CDR1 SNHLY and CDR2 FYNNEI. CDR3: CASRTEETQYF. As DNA, the CDR3 is TGTGCCAGCAGGACGGAAGAGACCCAGTACTTC.

This clonotype has a count of ten or more. V gene TRBV5-1 combines with J gene TRBJ2-1; TRBD1 matches at 10 bases. CDR1 and CDR2 from the germline V gene are SGHRS and YFSETQ. Trimming took 5 bases from V and 5 from J; bases not matched to a gene: 4. CDR3 length equals 14 residues. Written as DNA, the CDR3 is TGCGCCAGCAGGAGGACAGGGGGTAACAATGAGCAGTTCTTC. Translated, it gives CASRRTGGNNEQFF.

The table lists this clonotype with many counts. The chain links TRBV20-1 to TRBJ2-1; D remains unclear. Germline loops: CDR1 DFQATT, CDR2 SNEGSKA (reference sequence). The CDR3 extends over 12 amino acids. V lost 3 bases, J lost 4 bases, and 7 bases lay in between. The CDR3 is CSASSEYNEQFF. CDR3 coding DNA: TGCAGTGCTAGTTCGGAATACAATGAGCAGTTCTTC.

This clonotype was seen once. This chain uses TRBV7-8 with TRBJ2-2; the match to TRBD2 covers 8 bases. With V trimmed by 8 bases and J by 7 bases, 15 bases remained unmatched. CDR3 length: 16 amino acids. The germline V gene has CDR1 SGHVS and CDR2 FQNEAQ. CDR3 region: CASSPGISGTGGELFF. The CDR3 DNA is TGTGCCAGCTCCCCGGGGATTAGCGGGACCGGCGGGGAGCTGTTTTTT.

In this sample, this clonotype turned up many times. This chain uses TRBV5-1 with TRBJ1-4, with 7 bases lining up with TRBD1. The germline CDR1 and CDR2 sequences are SGHRS and YFSETQ. The CDR3 contains 17 residues. Trimming cost V 5 bases and J 4 bases; bases outside gene matches: 14. The CDR3 DNA reads as TGCGCCAGCAGTACGAAAACAGGGGTAGCGGGTAATGAAAAACTGTTTTTT. As protein: CASSTKTGVAGNEKLFF.

The genes are TRBV28 and TRBJ1-5; D is undetermined. Trimming removed 3 bases at V and 0 bases at J, with 9 bases between. Germline assignment: CDR1 MDHEN and CDR2 SYDVKM. The CDR3 has 15 amino acids. DNA for the CDR3: TGTGCCAGCAGTTTTTGGGGAGGTAGCAATCAGCCCCAGCATTTT. Amino acids: CASSFWGGSNQPQHF.

This clonotype was detected many times. The gene calls are TRBV11-2 and TRBJ2-2; TRBD1 aligns across 9 bases. Germline V CDR1 and CDR2: SGHAT, FQNNGV. Losses at the gene ends were 2 bases for V and 5 bases for J; bases not matched to a gene: 6. This CDR3 is 16 amino acids long. CDR3 in DNA: TGTGCCAGCAGCTTACCGGGACAGGGTGTAACCGGGGAGCTGTTTTTT. It codes for CASSLPGQGVTGELFF.

This clonotype was counted at least ten times. This chain connects TRBV5-1 to TRBJ2-3; 13 bases fit TRBD2. Germline V gene data show CDR1 as SGHRS and CDR2 as YFSETQ. V was pared by 0 bases and J by 5 bases, with 6 bases of the junction left unmatched. The CDR3 length is 17 residues. The CDR3 DNA reads TGCGCCAGCAGCTTGGGACTAGCGGGAGGTACTAGAGATACGCAGTATTTT. Its protein is CASSLGLAGGTRDTQYF.

This clonotype was counted at least ten times. The chain combines TRBV9 with TRBJ2-1, with a possible D match to TRBD1 (5 bases). The CDR3 has 15 amino acids. CDR1 and CDR2 from the germline V gene are SGDLS and YYNGEE. V was trimmed by 3 bases and J by 0 bases, leaving 10 bases between them. CDR3 nucleotide sequence: TGTGCCAGCAGCGCCTCAGGGATCTCCTACAATGAGCAGTTCTTC. It codes for CASSASGISYNEQFF. The whole variable domain, filled in from reference TRBV9 and TRBJ2-1, reads DSGVTQTPKHLITATGQRVTLRCSPRSGDLSVYWYQQSLDQGLQFLIQYYNGEERAKGNILERFSAQQFPDLHSELNLSSLELGDSALYFCASSASGISYNEQFFGPGTRLTVL.

This clonotype was recorded at least ten times. The chain uses TRBV20-1 and TRBJ2-7; 12 bases agree with TRBD1. This CDR3 has 17 amino acids. Germline V CDR1 and CDR2: DFQATT, SNEGSKA (reference sequence). The V segment lost 3 bases and the J segment 4 bases; nucleotides outside the gene matches: 13. The CDR3 sequence: CSASKVLGQGALYEQYF. The CDR3 DNA follows: TGCAGTGCTAGTAAGGTCTTGGGACAGGGGGCGTTGTACGAGCAGTACTTC.

This clonotype was seen repeatedly, ten times or more. The rearrangement joins TRBV29-1 to TRBJ2-5; 8 nucleotides line up with TRBD1. The CDR3 loop spans 15 amino acids. V was clipped by 2 bases and J by 4 bases; unmatched bases: 9. CDR1 and CDR2 from the germline V gene are SQVTM and ANQGSEA. DNA for the CDR3: TGCAGCGTTGAAACGGCGCAGGGGGCTGGAGAGACCCAGTACTTC. This sequence encodes CSVETAQGAGETQYF. The variable domain in full, completed from reference TRBV29-1 and TRBJ2-5, reads SAVISQKPSRDICQRGTSLTIQCQVDSQVTMMFWYRQQPGQSLTLIATANQGSEATYESGFVIDKFPISRPNLTFSTLTVSNMSPEDSSIYLCSVETAQGAGETQYFGPGTRLLVL.

The chain links TRBV12-3 or TRBV12-4 to TRBJ1-1; TRBD1 aligns across 8 bases. The CDR3 extends over 12 amino acids. V lost 5 bases to trimming and J lost 11 bases; unmatched junction nucleotides: 7. CDR3 in amino acids: CASSPQGAVAFF. The CDR3 region has the DNA TGTGCCAGCAGTCCCCAGGGGGCGGTGGCTTTCTTT.

This clonotype was counted at least ten times. This rearrangement joins TRBV4-1 to TRBJ2-1; possibly TRBD2 for D (6 bases). Germline CDR1 is MGHRA and CDR2 is YSYEKL. The V and J ends lost 0 bases and 1 base respectively, with 13 bases between them. CDR3 size: 17 residues. The CDR3 sequence: CASSQERFGGSYNEQFF. CDR3 in DNA: TGCGCCAGCAGCCAAGAACGCTTCGGGGGATCCTACAATGAGCAGTTCTTC.

Many counts were recorded for this clonotype. The chain uses TRBV20-1 and TRBJ2-5; D is ambiguous. The CDR3 covers 13 residues. CDR1 and CDR2 (germline): DFQATT, SNEGSKA (reference sequence). V was shortened by 6 bases and J by 5 bases, with 16 bases between the two germline ends. The CDR3 spells CSARSTEGETQYF. The DNA for the CDR3 is TGCAGTGCGAGAAGTACAGAAGGGGAGACCCAGTACTTC.

The table lists this clonotype with many counts. This chain uses TRBV5-1 with TRBJ2-2, with D perhaps matching TRBD2 (6 bases). The V end lost 2 bases, the J end lost 6 bases, and 8 bases lay between the germline ends. Per the germline V gene, CDR1 is SGHRS and CDR2 is YFSETQ. CDR3 length: 13 residues. The DNA of the CDR3 is TGCGCCAGCAGCTTAGGGGAGGCCGGGGAGCTGTTTTTT. This codes for CASSLGEAGELFF.

This clonotype has ten or more counts. The gene calls are TRBV7-9 and TRBJ1-2, with D possibly matching TRBD1 (6 bases). V was cut by 10 bases and J by 4 bases, with 13 bases left in between. There are 12 residues in the CDR3. Germline V gives CDR1 SEHNR, CDR2 FQNEAQ (reference sequence). The CDR3 DNA reads as TGTGCCACCATTACAGGGACCTATGGCTACACCTTC. Its translation is CATITGTYGYTF.

At least ten counts were recorded for this clonotype. V and J are TRBV5-5 and TRBJ1-1; tentatively, D is TRBD1 (5 bases). Trimming removed 1 base from V and 1 base from J, with 8 bases in between. Germline V CDR1 and CDR2: SGHKS, YYEKEE (reference sequence). CDR3 length: 14 amino acids. CDR3 sequence reads: CASSLSGGNTEAFF. CDR3 bases: TGTGCCAGCAGCTTGTCGGGGGGGAACACTGAAGCTTTCTTT.

This clonotype was recorded at least ten times. The chain combines TRBV5-4 with TRBJ2-5, with 8 bases fitting TRBD1. This CDR3 is 17 amino acids long. CDR1 is SGHNT and CDR2 is YYREEE in the germline V gene (reference sequence). V trimming: 4 bases; J trimming: 7 bases; junction bases outside the gene matches: 18. CDR3 DNA sequence: TGTGCCAGCAGCCCCGGACAGGGATCGGGAGCGCCAAGGACCCAGTACTTC. Translated, it gives CASSPGQGSGAPRTQYF.

This clonotype was detected ten times or more. This chain links TRBV5-1 with TRBJ2-4; D uncertain. Trimming removed 0 bases from V and 7 bases from J, with 5 bases in between. The CDR3 sequence is 12 residues long. Germline lookup yields CDR1 SGHRS and CDR2 YFSETQ. CDR3 coding DNA: TGCGCCAGCAGCTTGGCCGGGAACATTCAGTACTTC. Amino acids: CASSLAGNIQYF.

The chain employs TRBV5-1 and TRBJ2-7; 11 bases are shared with TRBD1. V was pared by 4 bases and J by 6 bases, with 3 bases of the junction left unmatched. In germline, CDR1 is SGHRS, CDR2 YFSETQ. CDR3 length equals 13 residues. CDR3 loop: CASSPDRGREQYF. The CDR3 DNA reads TGCGCCAGCAGCCCGGACAGGGGGCGCGAGCAGTACTTC.

This clonotype was picked up many times. CDR3 amino acids: CSVAPQSGSSYNEQFF. In DNA, the CDR3 is TGCAGCGTTGCGCCTCAAAGCGGTAGCTCCTACAATGAGCAGTTCTTC. The rearrangement uses TRBV29-1 and TRBJ2-1, with D possibly TRBD2 on 5 matching bases. V lost 4 bases and J lost 0, with 16 bases in between. Germline V lookup: CDR1 SQVTM, CDR2 ANQGSEA. The CDR3 has 16 residues.

This clonotype has a count of ten or more. The CDR3 is CASSLDREGSSYGYTF. CDR3 sequence (DNA): TGTGCCAGCAGCTTGGACCGCGAGGGTAGCTCCTATGGCTACACCTTC. This rearrangement joins TRBV5-6 to TRBJ1-2; no firm D call. The CDR3 runs 16 residues. Germline V CDR1 and CDR2: SGHDT, YYEEEE. Trimming stripped 0 bases from V and 4 bases from J, with 16 bases between.

The J gene is TRBJ2-5, the V gene TRBV5-1, with D possibly being TRBD1 or TRBD2 (5 bases each). Per germline, CDR1 SGHRS and CDR2 YFSETQ. Deletions cut 5 bases from V and 4 bases from J, with 18 bases between. The CDR3 spans 15 residues. The CDR3 DNA is TGCGCCAGCAGTACCGGGACCCAAAGAGGAGAGACCCAGTACTTC. This sequence encodes CASSTGTQRGETQYF.

The J gene is TRBJ2-1, the V gene TRBV6-6; TRBD2 is a possible D gene (6 bases). The germline V gene has CDR1 MNHNY and CDR2 SVGAGI (reference sequence). Trimming stripped 5 bases from V and 0 bases from J, with 17 bases between. The CDR3 loop spans 17 amino acids. The CDR3 is CASSTGDFFSSYNEQFF. For the CDR3, the DNA is TGTGCCAGCAGTACCGGGGACTTCTTTAGCTCCTACAATGAGCAGTTCTTC.

This clonotype was counted at least ten times. This chain connects TRBV3-1 to TRBJ1-2; TRBD1 matches at 7 bases. The V gene end was trimmed by 5 bases and the J gene end by 6 bases; junction bases not matched to a gene: 6. The CDR3 totals 13 residues. Per germline, CDR1 LGHDT and CDR2 YNNKEL (reference sequence). The CDR3 spells CASSSRTGHGYTF. The DNA for the CDR3 is TGTGCCAGCAGCTCCAGGACAGGTCATGGCTACACCTTC. Full variable domain (remainder filled in from reference TRBV3-1 and TRBJ1-2): DTAVSQTPKYLVTQMGNDKSIKCEQNLGHDTMYWYKQDSKKFLKIMFSYNNKELIINETVPNRFSPKSPDKAHLNLHINSLELGDSAVYFCASSSRTGHGYTFGSGTRLTVV.